The present entry profiles one T cell receptor beta chain with its context. Its antigen is not identified. This entry comes from a study of shared clonotypes between healthy human individuals. Evenly divided among several immunoSEQ plates was the genomic DNA of each subset. Repertoires were generated with immunoSEQ multiplex PCR, while TCRdb's copy carries only in-frame clones and drops some. This sample carries about 1 million clones, approximately 76% of them seen once, and the ten largest clones take approximately 1.5%. The germline CDR1 and CDR2 sequences are MGHRA and YSYEKL. The CDR3 spans 17 residues. With V trimmed by 2 bases and J by 2 bases, 2 bases remained unmatched. Study outcomes and limitations: Sample collection involved blood only; tissue repertoires are likely different.

V is TRBV4-1 and J is TRBJ2-6; 11 nucleotides line up with TRBD2. Material: memory CD4+ T cells sorted from blood. Indicated subset: CD45RA-negative fraction. This clonotype was sampled from a young man in good health. CDR3 amino acids: CASSQTSGGAGANVLTF. As DNA, the CDR3 is TGCGCCAGCAGCCAAACTAGCGGGGGAGCTGGGGCCAACGTCCTGACTTTC.